These T cell receptor beta chains were read from a single sample in a study of cytomegalovirus exposure and HLA in healthy donors. TCRdb's table, derived via immunoSEQ multiplex PCR, lists solely in-frame clones and lacks some. The data show roughly 140,000 clones, about 80% seen once. Sequences were obtained from PBMCs. These receptors all come from a man aged 25-40 years in good health and CMV-seropositive. CDR3s include the opening cysteine and the closing phenylalanine or tryptophan. Size is stated for part of the rows, as once, few or many counts, or as a class when the clone is expanded.

clone_size	v_call	cdr3_aa
NA	TRBV28	CASSLWGTGGTEAFF
few	TRBV27	CASSPLTEGAANEKLFF
NA	TRBV4-2	CASSRLLAGGSTDTQYF
NA	TRBV5-1	CASRGGSGNEKLFF
NA	TRBV19	CASSNGLAGVLYNEQFF
NA	TRBV6-6	CASRDGNSYEQYF
NA	TRBV10-3	CAIMSVYGYTF
NA	TRBV12-5	CASGQGGEVTGELFF
NA	TRBV27	CASSYSSVSTDTQYF
NA	TRBV5-1	CASSWDSLSYEQYF
NA	TRBV7-2	CASSLVSSRETQYF
NA	TRBV9	CASSVDPGGGLYEQYF
NA	TRBV27	CASSPETSGTYEQYF
NA	TRBV6-5	CASSVTETYTGELFF
NA	TRBV28	CASSPYKEQYF
NA	TRBV25-1	CASSPGQRNEKLFF
NA	TRBV30	CAWNTLPWGGGYTF
NA	TRBV6-5	CASTRQSSGANVLTF
NA	TRBV5-1	CASTRDQETQYF
NA	TRBV28	CASSLSGGRDANTGELFF
NA	TRBV6-6	CASSSLDTQYF
few	TRBV5-6	CASSLVSFYNEQFF
NA	TRBV7-9	CASTESEGNQPQHF